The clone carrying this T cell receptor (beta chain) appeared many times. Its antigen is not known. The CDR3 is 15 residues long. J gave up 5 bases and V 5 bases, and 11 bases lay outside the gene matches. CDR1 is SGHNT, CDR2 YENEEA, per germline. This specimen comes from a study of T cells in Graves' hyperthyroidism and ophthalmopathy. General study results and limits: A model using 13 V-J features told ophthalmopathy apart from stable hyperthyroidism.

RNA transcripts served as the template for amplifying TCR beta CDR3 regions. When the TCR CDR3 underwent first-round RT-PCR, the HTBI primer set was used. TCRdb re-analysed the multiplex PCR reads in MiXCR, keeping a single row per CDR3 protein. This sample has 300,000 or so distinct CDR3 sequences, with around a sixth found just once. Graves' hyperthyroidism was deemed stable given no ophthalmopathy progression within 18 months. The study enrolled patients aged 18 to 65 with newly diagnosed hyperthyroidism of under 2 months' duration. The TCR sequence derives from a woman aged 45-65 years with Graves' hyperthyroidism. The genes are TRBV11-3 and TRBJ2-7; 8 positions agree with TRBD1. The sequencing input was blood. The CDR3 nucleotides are TGTGCCAGCAGCCCCCGACAGGGGCCCTTGAACGAGCAGTACGTC. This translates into CASSPRQGPLNEQYV.